The rows below give T cell receptor beta chains drawn from one sample of a study of blood T cell repertoires in COVID-19. Data came from immunoSEQ multiplex PCR; TCRdb stores just in-frame clones and leaves some out. Of around 250,000 clones listed, about 88% were seen once; the top ten hold 1.5% to 2%. The sequenced material came from PBMCs or T cells enriched from blood (not recorded which). Receptor source: a woman between 45 and 65 years old who had recovered from COVID-19. The CDR3 runs from the conserved cysteine through the conserved F or W. D genes are given only for firm matches. The size field is filled for only some rows; it gives once, few, many or a size class.

d_call: NA
j_call: TRBJ2-7
v_call: TRBV2
clone_size: NA
cdr3_nt: TGTGCCAGCAGTGACGGGAGCTCCTACGAGCAGTACTTC
cdr3_aa: CASSDGSSYEQYF

d_call: NA
j_call: TRBJ2-7
v_call: TRBV3-1/TRBV3-2
clone_size: NA
cdr3_nt: TGTGCCAGCAGCCAAACCCCGTTAGGGGCCGAGCAGTACTTC
cdr3_aa: CASSQTPLGAEQYF

d_call: NA
j_call: TRBJ2-3
v_call: TRBV19
clone_size: NA
cdr3_nt: TGTGCCAGCGCAGGGGTCGGGCGACTAGCTCGAGATACGCAGTATTTT
cdr3_aa: CASAGVGRLARDTQYF

d_call: NA
j_call: TRBJ2-1
v_call: TRBV21-1
clone_size: NA
cdr3_nt: TGTGCCAGCACCGAGGGCCACACTTATGACAATGAGCAGTTCTTC
cdr3_aa: CASTEGHTYDNEQFF

d_call: NA
j_call: TRBJ1-4
v_call: TRBV5-4
clone_size: NA
cdr3_nt: TGTGCCAGCAGCTTGCAGGGGACGCCTGAAAAACTGTTTTTT
cdr3_aa: CASSLQGTPEKLFF

d_call: TRBD1
j_call: TRBJ1-1
v_call: TRBV6-2/TRBV6-3
clone_size: NA
cdr3_nt: TGTGCCAGCAGTTACCGCACCGGGACAGGGGGCATAATGAACACTGAAGCTTTCTTT
cdr3_aa: CASSYRTGTGGIMNTEAFF

d_call: NA
j_call: TRBJ2-1
v_call: TRBV21-1
clone_size: NA
cdr3_nt: TGTGCCAGACCGGGACTAGCGGGAGTTGATGAGCAGTTCTTC
cdr3_aa: CARPGLAGVDEQFF

d_call: NA
j_call: TRBJ2-3
v_call: TRBV7-6
clone_size: NA
cdr3_nt: TGTGCCAGCAGCTATCCAGGGGCCAGTAGCACAGATACGCAGTATTTT
cdr3_aa: CASSYPGASSTDTQYF

d_call: TRBD1
j_call: TRBJ1-1
v_call: TRBV18
clone_size: NA
cdr3_nt: TGTGCCAGCTCACTACAGGGGCTGAACACTGAAGCTTTCTTT
cdr3_aa: CASSLQGLNTEAFF

d_call: NA
j_call: TRBJ1-1
v_call: TRBV7-3
clone_size: NA
cdr3_nt: TGTGCCAGCAGCGTCGAAGGAGGAAACACTGAAGCTTTCTTT
cdr3_aa: CASSVEGGNTEAFF

d_call: NA
j_call: TRBJ1-5
v_call: TRBV28
clone_size: few
cdr3_nt: TGTGCCAGCAGTGGAGCAGGGTTAGGGCAGCCCCAGCATTTT
cdr3_aa: CASSGAGLGQPQHF

d_call: NA
j_call: TRBJ1-2
v_call: TRBV6-5
clone_size: NA
cdr3_nt: TGTGCCAGCAGTTACCCGGCAGGGTATGGCTACACCTTC
cdr3_aa: CASSYPAGYGYTF

d_call: TRBD2
j_call: TRBJ2-3
v_call: TRBV5-1
clone_size: NA
cdr3_nt: TGCGCCAGCATAAGGGTATCGGGGGGAAGCACAGATACGCAGTATTTT
cdr3_aa: CASIRVSGGSTDTQYF

d_call: NA
j_call: TRBJ2-7
v_call: TRBV18
clone_size: NA
cdr3_nt: TGTGCCAGCTCACCAAAACAGGGTTCCCTATCCTACGAGCAGTACTTC
cdr3_aa: CASSPKQGSLSYEQYF

d_call: TRBD2
j_call: TRBJ2-1
v_call: TRBV2
clone_size: few
cdr3_nt: TGTGCCAGCAGTTCTCCGGGACAGATCCTCTCGACTAGCGGGAGGGGCAATGAGCAGTTCTTC
cdr3_aa: CASSSPGQILSTSGRGNEQFF

d_call: NA
j_call: TRBJ2-3
v_call: TRBV5-1
clone_size: once
cdr3_nt: TGCGCCAGCAGCTTGAACACGGGTTCCGATACGCAGTATTTT
cdr3_aa: CASSLNTGSDTQYF

d_call: TRBD1
j_call: TRBJ1-1
v_call: TRBV6-5
clone_size: NA
cdr3_nt: TGTGCCAGCAGTTACTCGGGACAGGGGAACACTGAAGCTTTCTTT
cdr3_aa: CASSYSGQGNTEAFF

d_call: NA
j_call: TRBJ1-1
v_call: TRBV3-1/TRBV3-2
clone_size: NA
cdr3_nt: TGTGCCAGCAGCCAAGTTTGGAGCTCCGGGAACACTGAAGCTTTCTTT
cdr3_aa: CASSQVWSSGNTEAFF

d_call: NA
j_call: TRBJ1-5
v_call: TRBV19
clone_size: NA
cdr3_nt: TGTGCCAGTGGAGCCTCGGGAAGCAATCAGCCCCAGCATTTT
cdr3_aa: CASGASGSNQPQHF

d_call: NA
j_call: TRBJ1-1
v_call: TRBV29-1
clone_size: NA
cdr3_nt: TGCAGCGTTGAAGGTTACGGGTTACCTAACATGAACACTGAAGCTTTCTTT
cdr3_aa: CSVEGYGLPNMNTEAFF

d_call: NA
j_call: TRBJ2-7
v_call: TRBV7-5
clone_size: NA
cdr3_nt: TGTGCCAGAAGCTTAGTCGACAGGGGAAGGTCCTACGAGCAGTACTTC
cdr3_aa: CARSLVDRGRSYEQYF

d_call: TRBD1
j_call: TRBJ2-7
v_call: TRBV30
clone_size: NA
cdr3_nt: TGTGCCTGGAGGGCTATAGGGACAGGGACCTACGAGCAGTACTTC
cdr3_aa: CAWRAIGTGTYEQYF

d_call: NA
j_call: TRBJ2-1
v_call: TRBV9
clone_size: NA
cdr3_nt: TGTGCCAGCAGCGTAGGGGGAAGGCGGGAATACAATGAGCAGTTCTTC
cdr3_aa: CASSVGGRREYNEQFF

d_call: TRBD2
j_call: TRBJ2-3
v_call: TRBV2
clone_size: NA
cdr3_nt: TGTGCCAGCAGACCCGGACTAGCGGGAGGGCAGGATACGCAGTATTTT
cdr3_aa: CASRPGLAGGQDTQYF

d_call: NA
j_call: TRBJ1-2
v_call: TRBV14
clone_size: NA
cdr3_nt: TGTGCCAGCAGCCAAGAAGGGGCCCACTATGGCTACACCTTC
cdr3_aa: CASSQEGAHYGYTF

d_call: NA
j_call: TRBJ1-2
v_call: TRBV7-2
clone_size: NA
cdr3_nt: TGTGCCAGCAGCTTAGTCGCCGGGACACTACCCTATGGCTACACCTTC
cdr3_aa: CASSLVAGTLPYGYTF

d_call: NA
j_call: TRBJ2-3
v_call: TRBV2
clone_size: NA
cdr3_nt: TGTGCCAGCAGTGTTGATAGCGGCACAGATACGCAGTATTTT
cdr3_aa: CASSVDSGTDTQYF

d_call: NA
j_call: TRBJ1-4
v_call: TRBV14
clone_size: NA
cdr3_nt: TGTGCCAGCAGCCGGAGTGAAAAACTGTTTTTT
cdr3_aa: CASSRSEKLFF

d_call: NA
j_call: TRBJ1-1
v_call: TRBV14
clone_size: NA
cdr3_nt: TGTGCCAGCAGCCCTTATGAGGCATCTGAAGCTTTCTTT
cdr3_aa: CASSPYEASEAFF

d_call: TRBD2
j_call: TRBJ2-3
v_call: TRBV29-1
clone_size: NA
cdr3_nt: TGCAGCGTTGACCGGGGACTAGCGAGGGATACGCAGTATTTT
cdr3_aa: CSVDRGLARDTQYF

d_call: TRBD2
j_call: TRBJ2-7
v_call: TRBV4-1
clone_size: NA
cdr3_nt: TGCGCCAGCAGCCAAGCACTAGCGGGCCACGAGCAGTACTTC
cdr3_aa: CASSQALAGHEQYF

d_call: TRBD1
j_call: TRBJ2-7
v_call: TRBV25-1
clone_size: NA
cdr3_nt: TGTGCCAGCAGTGACGGACAGGGGGTTTACGAGCAGTACTTC
cdr3_aa: CASSDGQGVYEQYF

d_call: TRBD2
j_call: TRBJ2-2
v_call: TRBV5-4
clone_size: NA
cdr3_nt: TGTGCCAGCAGCCCTAGCGGCAAGAACACCGGGGAGCTGTTTTTT
cdr3_aa: CASSPSGKNTGELFF

d_call: NA
j_call: TRBJ1-2
v_call: TRBV5-1
clone_size: NA
cdr3_nt: TGCGCCAGCAATGAACAGGGCTATGGCTACACCTTC
cdr3_aa: CASNEQGYGYTF

d_call: TRBD1
j_call: TRBJ1-1
v_call: TRBV28
clone_size: NA
cdr3_nt: TGTGCCAGCAGACTAGACAGGGCGGGAACTGAAGCTTTCTTT
cdr3_aa: CASRLDRAGTEAFF

d_call: NA
j_call: TRBJ2-1
v_call: TRBV28
clone_size: NA
cdr3_nt: TGTGCCAGCAGAGCATGGAATGAGCAGTTCTTC
cdr3_aa: CASRAWNEQFF

d_call: TRBD1
j_call: TRBJ2-6
v_call: TRBV30
clone_size: NA
cdr3_nt: TGTGCCTGGGAGACAGGGATTATTTCTGGGGCCAACGTCCTGACTTTC
cdr3_aa: CAWETGIISGANVLTF

d_call: TRBD1
j_call: TRBJ2-1
v_call: TRBV11-2
clone_size: NA
cdr3_nt: TGTGCCAGCAGCTACGCCGGGACAGGGTACCGTGAGCAGTTCTTC
cdr3_aa: CASSYAGTGYREQFF

d_call: TRBD1
j_call: TRBJ1-1
v_call: TRBV29-1
clone_size: NA
cdr3_nt: TGCAGCGTTGTACAGGGGGCAGGCTATGAAGCTTTCTTT
cdr3_aa: CSVVQGAGYEAFF

d_call: NA
j_call: TRBJ2-5
v_call: TRBV18
clone_size: NA
cdr3_nt: TGTGCCAGCTCACCCCCAGGGGTTCAAGAGACCCAGTACTTC
cdr3_aa: CASSPPGVQETQYF

d_call: NA
j_call: TRBJ2-7
v_call: TRBV11-2
clone_size: few
cdr3_nt: TGTGCCAGCAGCTTCAGCTACGAGCAGTACTTC
cdr3_aa: CASSFSYEQYF

d_call: TRBD1
j_call: TRBJ2-5
v_call: TRBV6-2/TRBV6-3
clone_size: NA
cdr3_nt: TGTGCCAGCAGTCCAGGGGGACCCCAAGAGACCCAGTACTTC
cdr3_aa: CASSPGGPQETQYF

d_call: NA
j_call: TRBJ2-2
v_call: TRBV5-1
clone_size: many
cdr3_nt: TGCGCCAGCAGGGAATCGGGATGGGGCACCGGGGAGCTGTTTTTT
cdr3_aa: CASRESGWGTGELFF

d_call: TRBD1
j_call: TRBJ2-1
v_call: TRBV4-2
clone_size: NA
cdr3_nt: TGTGCCAGCAGCCAAGCCGGGGACAGGTACAATGAGCAGTTCTTC
cdr3_aa: CASSQAGDRYNEQFF

d_call: TRBD2
j_call: TRBJ2-1
v_call: TRBV28
clone_size: NA
cdr3_nt: TGTGCCAGCAGTGAAGCGGGGGCTAGGGACAATGAGCAGTTCTTC
cdr3_aa: CASSEAGARDNEQFF

d_call: NA
j_call: TRBJ1-5
v_call: TRBV28
clone_size: NA
cdr3_nt: TGTGCCAGCAGGACACAGGGCCCGTTCAATCAGCCCCAGCATTTT
cdr3_aa: CASRTQGPFNQPQHF

d_call: TRBD2
j_call: TRBJ2-7
v_call: TRBV3-1/TRBV3-2
clone_size: NA
cdr3_nt: TGTGCCAGCAGCCACAGGACTAGCGGCGAGCAGTACTTC
cdr3_aa: CASSHRTSGEQYF

d_call: TRBD2
j_call: TRBJ2-2
v_call: TRBV2
clone_size: NA
cdr3_nt: TGTGCCAGCAAAATACTAGCGGGACCGACCGGGGAGCTGTTTTTT
cdr3_aa: CASKILAGPTGELFF

d_call: TRBD1
j_call: TRBJ2-7
v_call: TRBV4-1
clone_size: NA
cdr3_nt: TGCGCCAGCAGCCAGGGACAGGGGGGTGACGAGCAGTACTTC
cdr3_aa: CASSQGQGGDEQYF

d_call: TRBD2
j_call: TRBJ2-1
v_call: TRBV15
clone_size: NA
cdr3_nt: TGTGCCACCAGCACCGGGACTAGCGGGAAACACAATGAGCAGTTCTTC
cdr3_aa: CATSTGTSGKHNEQFF

d_call: NA
j_call: TRBJ2-5
v_call: TRBV5-4
clone_size: NA
cdr3_nt: TGTGCCAGCAACCTTGATGTCAGGGTAGAGACCCAGTACTTC
cdr3_aa: CASNLDVRVETQYF

d_call: NA
j_call: TRBJ1-1
v_call: TRBV7-3
clone_size: NA
cdr3_nt: TGTGCCAGCAGCTTTCAGGGCACTGAAGCTTTCTTT
cdr3_aa: CASSFQGTEAFF

d_call: TRBD1
j_call: TRBJ2-7
v_call: TRBV6-2/TRBV6-3
clone_size: NA
cdr3_nt: TGTGCCAGCAGCTCCAATGACAGGGGGCTGGGGGAGCAGTACTTC
cdr3_aa: CASSSNDRGLGEQYF

d_call: TRBD2
j_call: TRBJ2-2
v_call: TRBV6-2/TRBV6-3
clone_size: NA
cdr3_nt: TGTGCCAGCAGTTTCCCCTTCTTAGCGGGAGAAGCCGGGGAGCTGTTTTTT
cdr3_aa: CASSFPFLAGEAGELFF

d_call: TRBD2
j_call: TRBJ2-7
v_call: TRBV6-5
clone_size: many
cdr3_nt: TGTGCCAGCTCCCGGACTAGCTCTTTCGTGTACGAGCAGTACTTC
cdr3_aa: CASSRTSSFVYEQYF

d_call: NA
j_call: TRBJ1-1
v_call: TRBV6-2/TRBV6-3
clone_size: NA
cdr3_nt: TGTGCCAGCAGTTACTCGAGGGTTACTGAAGCTTTCTTT
cdr3_aa: CASSYSRVTEAFF

d_call: TRBD1
j_call: TRBJ2-2
v_call: TRBV5-5
clone_size: NA
cdr3_nt: TGTGCCAGCATGGGACAGCCGAACACCGGGGAGCTGTTTTTT
cdr3_aa: CASMGQPNTGELFF